This T cell receptor (beta chain) was sequenced in a study of blood T cell repertoires in COVID-19. The overall study: Material from acute and convalescent COVID-19 was sourced from the United States, Italy and Spain. From T cells, B-cell-depleted T cells, or PBMCs came the material, which was cDNA or gDNA.

Germline V lookup: CDR1 KGHSH, CDR2 LQKENI. Trimming stripped 5 bases from V and 8 bases from J, with 15 bases between. The CDR3 runs 13 residues. In the authors' workflow: For nucleated cells, counts were estimated from reference gene primer amplification. The assay was immunoSEQ multiplex PCR, and TCRdb's table has in-frame clones only and misses some. The D gene and trimming were derived from the DNA, and the V and J assignments and clone size from that table. In the table there are 150,000 or so clones, about 85% of which are singletons. The clonotype was recovered from a human donor in a cohort sampled during active COVID-19. V usage is TRBV18 and J usage is TRBJ1-1, with D possibly TRBD1 on 6 matching bases. The specimen was peripheral blood. In DNA, the CDR3 is TGTGCCAGCTCAGGCACAGGGCGCCGAGAAGCTTTCTTT. Its translation: CASSGTGRREAFF.